This TCR beta chain was retrieved from a study of blood T cell repertoires in COVID-19. Across the whole study: Samples taken during acute and convalescent COVID-19 were collected in the United States, Italy and Spain.

Under the authors' procedure: Nucleated cell counts were estimated from reference gene primer amplification. TCRdb's table, derived via immunoSEQ multiplex PCR, lists solely in-frame clones and lacks some. V and J calls and clone size are as listed in that table; D and trimming were resolved from the DNA. The table has 110,000 to 150,000 clones, around 89% seen once; the top ten hold 2.5% to 3%. This CDR3 spans 13 amino acids. Trimming removed 10 bases from V and 1 base from J, with 11 bases in between. Per germline, CDR1 ENHRY and CDR2 SYGVKD. The rearrangement links TRBV10-3 to TRBJ2-4; a possible D gene is TRBD2 (6 bases). The sample comprised peripheral blood. The TCR sequence derives from a man aged 60 to 69 with active or convalescent COVID-19. CDR3 sequence: CATTSEAKNIQYF. In nucleotides, the CDR3 is TGTGCCACGACTAGTGAGGCCAAAAACATTCAGTACTTC.